The rows below give T cell receptor beta chains drawn from one sample of a study of response to subunit inactivated influenza vaccine. MiXCR was run by TCRdb on the RT-PCR reads, yielding one entry per CDR3 protein. The sample has a few hundred thousand distinct CDR3 sequences, 11% seen once. The data were also submitted as part of a second study, on T cells expressing NK-cell markers.

Sequenced here: PBMCs from blood, sampled on the day of vaccination. The origin of the receptors is a man in his fifties who received an inactivated influenza vaccine. The CDR3 runs from the conserved cysteine through the conserved F or W. D genes are given only for firm matches. Where a row states a size, it is once, few, many or the class of an expanded clone; other rows omit it.

J: TRBJ2-2
length: 16
D: TRBD1
V: TRBV5-1
size: once
CDR3: CASRLHPDRAGGELFF
DNA: TGCGCCAGCAGACTCCACCCGGACAGGGCCGGCGGGGAGCTGTTTTTT

J: TRBJ2-7
length: 14
D: TRBD1
V: TRBV4-2
size: .
CDR3: CASSPPDRPFEQYF
DNA: TGTGCCAGCAGCCCCCCGGACAGGCCATTCGAGCAGTACTTC

J: TRBJ2-1
length: 16
D: .
V: TRBV11-2
size: few
CDR3: CASSTVELTAYNEQFF
DNA: TGTGCCAGCAGCACCGTCGAGCTTACAGCCTACAATGAGCAGTTCTTC

J: TRBJ2-2
length: 14
D: .
V: TRBV4-2
size: many
CDR3: CASSLRLESGELFF
DNA: TGTGCCAGCAGCCTACGACTAGAAAGCGGGGAGCTGTTTTTT

J: TRBJ2-3
length: 15
D: .
V: TRBV29-1
size: many
CDR3: CSVGQASTSTDTQYF
DNA: TGCAGCGTTGGGCAGGCTAGCACTAGCACAGATACGCAGTATTTT

J: TRBJ2-3
length: 13
D: .
V: TRBV7-2
size: once
CDR3: CASSRGRLDTQYF
DNA: TGTGCCAGCAGTCGGGGGAGATTAGATACGCAGTATTTT

J: TRBJ2-3
length: 18
D: TRBD1
V: TRBV9
size: .
CDR3: CASSDGPYRGRGTDTQYF
DNA: TGTGCCAGCAGCGACGGCCCGTACAGGGGAAGAGGCACAGATACGCAGTATTTT

J: TRBJ2-3
length: 15
D: TRBD2
V: TRBV3-1
size: many
CDR3: CASHAGAYPTDTQYF
DNA: TGTGCCAGCCATGCGGGAGCGTACCCCACAGATACGCAGTATTTT

J: TRBJ2-3
length: 15
D: .
V: TRBV12-3/TRBV12-4
size: many
CDR3: CASSLSGVYTDTQYF
DNA: TGTGCCAGCAGTTTATCTGGGGTATACACAGATACGCAGTATTTT

J: TRBJ1-4
length: 15
D: .
V: TRBV20-1
size: many
CDR3: CSAPPGGRESEKLFF
DNA: TGCAGTGCCCCCCCTGGGGGGCGTGAGAGTGAAAAACTGTTTTTT